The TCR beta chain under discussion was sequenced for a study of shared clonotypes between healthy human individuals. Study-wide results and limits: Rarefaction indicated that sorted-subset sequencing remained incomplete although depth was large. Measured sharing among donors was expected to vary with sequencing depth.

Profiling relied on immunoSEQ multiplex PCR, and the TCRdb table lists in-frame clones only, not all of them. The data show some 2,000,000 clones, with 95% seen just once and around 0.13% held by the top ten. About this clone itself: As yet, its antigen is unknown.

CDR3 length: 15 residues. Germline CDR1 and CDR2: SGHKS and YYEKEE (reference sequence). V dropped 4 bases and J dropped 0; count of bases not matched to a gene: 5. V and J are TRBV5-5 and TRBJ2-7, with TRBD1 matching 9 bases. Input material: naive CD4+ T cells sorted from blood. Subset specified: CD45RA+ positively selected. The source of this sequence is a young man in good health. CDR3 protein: CASSRTGAPSYEQYF. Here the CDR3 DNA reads TGTGCCAGCAGCCGGACAGGGGCTCCCTCCTACGAGCAGTACTTC.